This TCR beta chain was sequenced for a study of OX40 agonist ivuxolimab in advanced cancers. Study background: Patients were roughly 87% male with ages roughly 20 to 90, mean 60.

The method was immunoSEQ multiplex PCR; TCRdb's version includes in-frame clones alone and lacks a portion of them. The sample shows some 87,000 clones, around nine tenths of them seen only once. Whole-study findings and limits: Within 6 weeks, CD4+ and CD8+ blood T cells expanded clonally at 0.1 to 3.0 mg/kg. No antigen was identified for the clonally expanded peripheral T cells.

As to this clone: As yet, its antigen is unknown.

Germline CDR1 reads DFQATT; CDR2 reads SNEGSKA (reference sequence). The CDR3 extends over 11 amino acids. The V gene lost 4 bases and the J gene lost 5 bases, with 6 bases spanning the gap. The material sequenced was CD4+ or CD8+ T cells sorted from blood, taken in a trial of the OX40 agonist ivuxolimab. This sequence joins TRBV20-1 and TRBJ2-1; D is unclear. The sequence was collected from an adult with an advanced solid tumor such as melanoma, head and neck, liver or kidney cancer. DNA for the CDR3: TGCAGTGCTACGAAGAACAATGAGCAGTTCTTC. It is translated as CSATKNNEQFF.